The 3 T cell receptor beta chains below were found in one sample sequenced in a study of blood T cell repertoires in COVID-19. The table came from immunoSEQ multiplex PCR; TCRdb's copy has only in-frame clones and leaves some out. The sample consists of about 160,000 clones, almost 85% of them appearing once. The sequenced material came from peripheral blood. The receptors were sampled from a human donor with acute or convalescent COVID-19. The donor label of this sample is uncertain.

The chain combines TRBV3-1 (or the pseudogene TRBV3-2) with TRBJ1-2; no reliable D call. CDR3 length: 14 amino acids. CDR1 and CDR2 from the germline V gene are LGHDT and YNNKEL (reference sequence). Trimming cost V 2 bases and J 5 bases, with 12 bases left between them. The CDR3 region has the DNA TGTGCCAGCAGCCAATTTCCGGGGAGGTATGGCTACACCTTC. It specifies CASSQFPGRYGYTF.

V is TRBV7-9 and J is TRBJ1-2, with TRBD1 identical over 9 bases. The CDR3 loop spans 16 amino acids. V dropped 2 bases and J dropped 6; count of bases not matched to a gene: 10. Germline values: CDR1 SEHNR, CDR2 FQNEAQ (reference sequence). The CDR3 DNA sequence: TGTGCCAGCAGCTTATTTCCACCGGACAGGGGTAATGGCTACACCTTC. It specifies CASSLFPPDRGNGYTF.

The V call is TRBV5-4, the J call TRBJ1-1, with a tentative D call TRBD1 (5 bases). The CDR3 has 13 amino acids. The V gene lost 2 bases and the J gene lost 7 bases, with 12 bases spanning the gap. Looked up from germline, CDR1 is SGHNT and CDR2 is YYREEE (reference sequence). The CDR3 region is CASSFDSPGEAFF. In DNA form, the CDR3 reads TGTGCCAGCAGCTTTGACAGCCCTGGTGAAGCTTTCTTT.